This T cell receptor (beta chain) was retrieved from a study of regulatory T cells in long-lasting Graves disease. Overall study: Recently diagnosed Graves' patients had received antithyroid drugs for under 3 months.

Trimming stripped 3 bases from V and 8 bases from J, with 13 bases between. The germline V gene has CDR1 LGHDT and CDR2 YNNKEL (reference sequence). CDR3 length: 13 amino acids. Through Arm-PCR of CDR3 regions and iRepertoire HTBI primers, TCR beta libraries were built. TCRdb independently ran MiXCR on the multiplex PCR reads; one entry per CDR3 protein. The data contain about 530,000 distinct CDR3 sequences, about 16% of them singletons. This clonotype was recorded many times. Time point reported: newly diagnosed GD, antithyroid drugs for less than 3 months. RNA isolated from PBMCs was used to make the TCR library. The peripheral blood volume drawn was 7.5 to 9.5 milliliters, and it was collected into EDTA tubes. These data were also reused for a study on T cells in Graves' hyperthyroidism and ophthalmopathy. From that paper: First-round RT-PCR targeting the TCR CDR3 was performed with the HTBI primer set.

This clonotype was sampled from a woman aged 35 to 60 with Graves disease. The sample consisted of peripheral blood mononuclear cells (PBMCs), taken at new diagnosis, from a patient treated with antithyroid drugs. This chain links TRBV3-1 with TRBJ1-2; weak D call: TRBD1 (6 bases). The CDR3 loop reads CASSQDSLRGYTF. DNA of the CDR3: TGTGCCAGCAGCCAGGACAGCCTGCGGGGCTACACCTTC.